This TCR beta chain emerged from a study of OX40 agonist ivuxolimab in advanced cancers. Study summary: At around 83% male, the cohort had a mean age of around 56 years, ranging from about 23 to 79. Points from the study as a whole: It was not determined which antigens were specifically recognized by the peripheral T cells that had undergone clonal expansion.

Only in-frame clones appear in the TCRdb table, and some are missing; sequencing was by immunoSEQ multiplex PCR. This sample has 68,000 or so clones, with around 86% found just once. Deletions cut 4 bases from V and 1 base from J, with 7 bases between. Germline V gene sequence: CDR1 SNHLY, CDR2 FYNNEI. This CDR3 is built from 13 residues. This clone was counted once. Its antigen is undetermined. The sample here was CD4+ or CD8+ T cells sorted from blood, taken in a trial of the OX40 agonist ivuxolimab. This TCR came from an adult with an advanced solid tumor such as melanoma, head and neck, liver or kidney cancer. The chain carries TRBV2 and TRBJ2-5; D not resolved. CDR3 in amino acids: CASSGTAQETQYF. CDR3 nucleotides: TGTGCCAGCAGTGGGACGGCCCAAGAGACCCAGTACTTC.